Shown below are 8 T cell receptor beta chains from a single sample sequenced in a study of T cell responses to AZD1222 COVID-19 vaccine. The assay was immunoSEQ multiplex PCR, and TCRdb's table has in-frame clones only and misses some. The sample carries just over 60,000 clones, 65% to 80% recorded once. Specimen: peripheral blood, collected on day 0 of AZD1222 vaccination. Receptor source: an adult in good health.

The CDR3 bases are TGTGCCAGCAGTGAAAGGAGGGCAGCCTCCCCCTACGAGCAGTACTTC. Translation: CASSERRAASPYEQYF. V is TRBV2 and J is TRBJ2-7; possibly TRBD2 for D (6 bases). Germline V lookup: CDR1 SNHLY, CDR2 FYNNEI. The V end lost 2 bases, the J end lost 2 bases, and 16 bases lay between the germline ends. The CDR3 loop spans 16 amino acids.

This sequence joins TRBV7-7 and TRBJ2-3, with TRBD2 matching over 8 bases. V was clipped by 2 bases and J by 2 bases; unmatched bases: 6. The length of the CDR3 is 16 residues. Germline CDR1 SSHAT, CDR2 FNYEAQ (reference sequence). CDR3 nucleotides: TGTGCCAGCAGCTTAAAGGCGGGGGGCCTCACAGATACGCAGTATTTT. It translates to CASSLKAGGLTDTQYF.

As DNA, the CDR3 is TGTGCCAGCAGTATACAGGGTGCTGGCAATCAGCCCCAGCATTTT. It encodes CASSIQGAGNQPQHF. The rearrangement links TRBV7-9 to TRBJ1-5, with a weak D call TRBD1 (6 bases). CDR1 and CDR2 (germline): SEHNR, FQNEAQ (reference sequence). The CDR3 runs 15 residues. The V end was cut by 6 bases, the J end by 2 bases, with 14 bases between.

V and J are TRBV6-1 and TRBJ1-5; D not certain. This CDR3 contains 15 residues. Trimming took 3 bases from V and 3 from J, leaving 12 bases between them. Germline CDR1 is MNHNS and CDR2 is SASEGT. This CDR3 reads CASSDGPNLNQPQHF. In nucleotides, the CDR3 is TGTGCCAGCAGTGATGGGCCGAACCTCAATCAGCCCCAGCATTTT.

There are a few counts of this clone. The chain's CDR3 is CASSPGPGQAYNEQFF. The DNA for the CDR3 is TGCGCCAGCAGCCCCGGGCCGGGACAGGCCTACAATGAGCAGTTCTTC. This rearrangement joins TRBV5-1 to TRBJ2-1, with 8 bases that match TRBD1. CDR3 length equals 16 residues. V lost 4 bases, J lost 2 bases, and 8 bases stayed unmatched. Germline assignment: CDR1 SGHRS and CDR2 YFSETQ. Looking up the rest from reference TRBV5-1 and TRBJ2-1 gives the full variable domain: KAGVTQTPRYLIKTRGQQVTLSCSPISGHRSVSWYQQTPGQGLQFLFEYFSETQRNKGNFPGRFSGRQFSNSRSEMNVSTLELGDSALYLCASSPGPGQAYNEQFFGPGTRLTVL.

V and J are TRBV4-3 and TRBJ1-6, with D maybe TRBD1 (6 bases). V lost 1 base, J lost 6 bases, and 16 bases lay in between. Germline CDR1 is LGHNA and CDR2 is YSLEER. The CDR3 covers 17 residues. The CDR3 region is CASSQGGGGITNSPLHF. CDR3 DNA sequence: TGCGCCAGCAGCCAAGGAGGGGGGGGGATTACTAATTCACCCCTCCACTTT.

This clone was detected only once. The CDR3 protein is CASRSDSMNTEAFF. The CDR3 region has the DNA TGTGCCAGCAGAAGCGACAGTATGAACACTGAAGCTTTCTTT. V usage is TRBV6-5 and J usage is TRBJ1-1; the D gene is possibly TRBD1 (5 bases). Trimming removed 6 bases from V and 0 bases from J, with 11 bases in between. CDR3 length: 14 residues. CDR1 is MNHEY and CDR2 is SVGAGI in the germline V gene.

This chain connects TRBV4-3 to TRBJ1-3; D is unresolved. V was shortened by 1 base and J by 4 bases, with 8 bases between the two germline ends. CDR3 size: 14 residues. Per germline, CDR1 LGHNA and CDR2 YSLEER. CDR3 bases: TGCGCCAGCAGCCAAGCCTCGGACGGAAACACCATATATTTT. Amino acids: CASSQASDGNTIYF.